The sequence of this T cell receptor (beta chain) was determined in a study of cytomegalovirus exposure and HLA in healthy donors. As regards this clone: Its matching antigen is unknown.

60 Vbeta and 13 Jbeta primers were used in PCR. Assay: immunoSEQ multiplex PCR; the TCRdb copy retains only in-frame clones and omits some. The sample has approximately 100,000 clones, under 80% seen once. Findings and caveats of the study: For most TCR beta V segments, an earlier analysis put the productive rate at about 90% or about 30% of the time.

V was clipped by 5 bases and J by 3 bases; unmatched bases: 5. This CDR3 is 15 amino acids long. Germline V gene lookup returns CDR1 SGHTA and CDR2 FQGNSA. The J gene is TRBJ2-7, the V gene TRBV7-2, with TRBD1 identical over 12 bases. The receptor was derived from a woman between 18 and 29 years old in good health and CMV-seropositive. Sequences were obtained from PBMCs. CDR3 coding DNA: TGTGCCAGCAGCCCGGGACAGGGGGCTTTCTACGAGCAGTACTTC. The encoded protein is CASSPGQGAFYEQYF.